These T cell receptor beta chains were read from a single sample in a study of T-cell memory formation after mild COVID-19. Each CDR3 protein gets one entry after TCRdb re-called the 5' RACE reads with MiXCR. The table includes about 210,000 distinct CDR3 sequences, over 9.5% detected once. The sequencing input was PBMCs or a T cell subset sorted from them (not recorded which). The receptors stem from a man in his late teens or twenties who had mild COVID-19 (a few samples of this study predate the infection). Cell type and time point are not known. Each CDR3 is given with its conserved first and last residue. The D gene is left open where the match is weak. The size field is filled for only some rows; it gives once, few, many or a size class.

D: TRBD1
size: few
V: TRBV20-1
J: TRBJ1-1
DNA: TGCAGTGCCCCACTCTCACGGACAGGTAGGACTGAAGCTTTCTTT
CDR3: CSAPLSRTGRTEAFF

D: TRBD2
size: .
V: TRBV18
J: TRBJ2-5
DNA: TGTGCCAGCTCATTCGGACTAGAAGAGACCCAGTACTTC
CDR3: CASSFGLEETQYF

D: TRBD2
size: few
V: TRBV6-2/TRBV6-3
J: TRBJ2-1
DNA: TGTGCCAGCAGCCTCCGGGGGGACCGTTACAATGAGCAGTTCTTC
CDR3: CASSLRGDRYNEQFF

D: .
size: .
V: TRBV7-8
J: TRBJ2-3
DNA: TGTGCCAGCAGCACTCAGTCAGCCACAGATACGCAGTATTTT
CDR3: CASSTQSATDTQYF

D: TRBD2
size: .
V: TRBV7-2
J: TRBJ2-3
DNA: TGTGCCAGCAGGGGCCTAGCGGGGGATACGCAGTATTTT
CDR3: CASRGLAGDTQYF

D: .
size: few
V: TRBV20-1
J: TRBJ2-3
DNA: TGCAGTGCCGCCAGGCACTCACGCCGCACAGATACGCAGTATTTT
CDR3: CSAARHSRRTDTQYF

D: .
size: .
V: TRBV5-1
J: TRBJ1-3
DNA: TGCGCCAGCAGCTTGGGTGTAGTAGGAAGAGGCACCATATATTTT
CDR3: CASSLGVVGRGTIYF

D: .
size: many
V: TRBV7-3
J: TRBJ1-1
DNA: TGTGCCAGCAGCTTAGACGCCTTGGTCCCTGAAGCTTTCTTT
CDR3: CASSLDALVPEAFF

D: TRBD1
size: .
V: TRBV7-8
J: TRBJ2-5
DNA: TGTGCCAGCAGCTCCGGGACAGGGCTGGTTGAGACCCAGTACTTC
CDR3: CASSSGTGLVETQYF

D: TRBD1
size: many
V: TRBV5-1
J: TRBJ2-2
DNA: TGCGCCAGCAGCTTGAGGGGACAGGGAAACACCGGGGAGCTGTTTTTT
CDR3: CASSLRGQGNTGELFF

D: .
size: few
V: TRBV2
J: TRBJ2-1
DNA: TGTGCCAGCAGTGCCTGGCGGGCCAACAATGAGCAGTTCTTC
CDR3: CASSAWRANNEQFF

D: .
size: many
V: TRBV9
J: TRBJ2-1
DNA: TGTGCCAGCAGCGTAGGAGGGCCCTACAATGAGCAGTTCTTC
CDR3: CASSVGGPYNEQFF

D: .
size: few
V: TRBV15
J: TRBJ2-5
DNA: TGTGCCACCAGCAGCGGCTTCGGGACTGGAGAGACCCAGTACTTC
CDR3: CATSSGFGTGETQYF

D: TRBD2
size: .
V: TRBV20-1
J: TRBJ2-1
DNA: TGCAGTGCTAGGACCCCTGGGCGGGGGGGCGACAATGAGCAGTTCTTC
CDR3: CSARTPGRGGDNEQFF

D: .
size: many
V: TRBV3-1
J: TRBJ2-1
DNA: TGTGCCAGCAGCCAGACAGCGTCCTACAATGAGCAGTTCTTC
CDR3: CASSQTASYNEQFF

D: .
size: many
V: TRBV12-3/TRBV12-4
J: TRBJ2-5
DNA: TGTGCCAGCAGTTTAGTATTGGTGGCAGGGGAAGAGACCCAGTACTTC
CDR3: CASSLVLVAGEETQYF

D: .
size: .
V: TRBV6-6
J: TRBJ2-5
DNA: TGTGCCAGCAGTTACTCGGGGGGTTCAGAGACCCAGTACTTC
CDR3: CASSYSGGSETQYF

D: .
size: .
V: TRBV28
J: TRBJ2-3
DNA: TGTGCCAGCAGGCCCCAGCAGGGTACGCAGTATTTT
CDR3: CASRPQQGTQYF

D: .
size: .
V: TRBV18
J: TRBJ2-1
DNA: TGTGCCAGCTCACCCAGACCAGCCGGCTCCTACAATGAGCAGTTCTTC
CDR3: CASSPRPAGSYNEQFF

D: TRBD1
size: .
V: TRBV7-2
J: TRBJ1-2
DNA: TGTGCCAGCAGCTTAAATTCCAACAGGGGTAAAGGCTACACCTTC
CDR3: CASSLNSNRGKGYTF

D: TRBD1
size: few
V: TRBV4-1
J: TRBJ1-5
DNA: TGCGCCAGCAGCAGACAGGGAGGGCCCCAGCATTTT
CDR3: CASSRQGGPQHF

D: .
size: few
V: TRBV9
J: TRBJ2-7
DNA: TGTGCCAGCAGCAGCGGCGGGTTTCGTGAGCAGTACTTC
CDR3: CASSSGGFREQYF

D: .
size: few
V: TRBV5-1
J: TRBJ1-6
DNA: TGCGCCAGCAGCTTGGCAGGGGAAGGATCACCCCTCCACTTT
CDR3: CASSLAGEGSPLHF

D: .
size: many
V: TRBV18
J: TRBJ2-5
DNA: TGTGCCAGCTCACCGTACCAAGAGACCCAGTACTTC
CDR3: CASSPYQETQYF

D: .
size: many
V: TRBV20-1
J: TRBJ1-1
DNA: TGCAGTGCATCGGCCACACTTACCGAGACTGAAGCTTTCTTT
CDR3: CSASATLTETEAFF

D: .
size: .
V: TRBV7-2
J: TRBJ2-2
DNA: TGTGCCAGCAGCCACAGGACCGGGGAGCTGTTTTTT
CDR3: CASSHRTGELFF

D: TRBD2
size: few
V: TRBV11-1
J: TRBJ2-3
DNA: TGTGCCAGCAGCTTATTCCCCCCGGGGGGGGGCCTCACAGATACGCAGTATTTT
CDR3: CASSLFPPGGGLTDTQYF

D: TRBD2
size: few
V: TRBV11-2
J: TRBJ2-7
DNA: TGTGCCAGCAGCTTAGGGCTAGCGGGGGGGGCCTACGAGCAGTACTTC
CDR3: CASSLGLAGGAYEQYF

D: TRBD1
size: .
V: TRBV29-1
J: TRBJ2-7
DNA: TGCAGCGTGGCTACCGGGACAGGGGGTTTCGTGCAGTACTTC
CDR3: CSVATGTGGFVQYF

D: .
size: .
V: TRBV7-2
J: TRBJ1-1
DNA: TGTGCCAGCAGCTTAGAAGGAATGAACACTGAAGCTTTCTTT
CDR3: CASSLEGMNTEAFF

D: TRBD2
size: many
V: TRBV29-1
J: TRBJ2-4
DNA: TGCAGCGTTGAAGATCCACGGCGGGGGGAGGCCAAAAACATTCAGTACTTC
CDR3: CSVEDPRRGEAKNIQYF

D: .
size: few
V: TRBV4-2
J: TRBJ2-5
DNA: TGTGCCAGCAGCCAAGTGGGCCGCTATTCAGGGGAGACCCAGTACTTC
CDR3: CASSQVGRYSGETQYF

D: .
size: few
V: TRBV5-1
J: TRBJ2-6
DNA: TGCGCCAGCAGCTGGGATACAGTATCTGGGGCCAACGTCCTGACTTTC
CDR3: CASSWDTVSGANVLTF

D: .
size: once
V: TRBV20-1
J: TRBJ1-2
DNA: TGCAGTGCTAGAGTCGGAGGGGATGGCTACACCTTC
CDR3: CSARVGGDGYTF

D: TRBD1
size: few
V: TRBV5-1
J: TRBJ2-1
DNA: TGCGCCAGCAGCAACCAGGGGGAAAATGAGCAGTTCTTC
CDR3: CASSNQGENEQFF

D: .
size: many
V: TRBV5-4
J: TRBJ2-5
DNA: TGTGCCAGCAGCTTGGGGGGCGGAGAGACCCAGTACTTC
CDR3: CASSLGGGETQYF

D: .
size: .
V: TRBV2
J: TRBJ1-5
DNA: TGTGCCAGCAATATAAGGGCAGAGCCCCAGCATTTT
CDR3: CASNIRAEPQHF